This is a list of T cell receptor beta chains from one sample in a study of blood T cell repertoires in COVID-19. Here immunoSEQ multiplex PCR was the method, and the copy in TCRdb shows in-frame clones only, minus some. The sample lists hundreds of thousands of clones; 83% were seen once. The sample comprised PBMCs or T cells enriched from blood (not recorded which). The receptors were sampled from a middle-aged woman who had been exposed to COVID-19. The CDR3 runs from the conserved cysteine through the conserved F or W. D genes are given only for firm matches. Rows may omit the clone size; those that give it use once, few, many or a size class.

D gene: NA; V gene: TRBV6-7; clone size: NA; J gene: TRBJ2-7; CDR3 protein: CASSYWGWVNEQYF; CDR3 DNA: TGTGCCAGCAGTTACTGGGGCTGGGTTAACGAGCAGTACTTC
D gene: TRBD2; V gene: TRBV9; clone size: NA; J gene: TRBJ2-3; CDR3 protein: CASSVGLAGGTDTQYF; CDR3 DNA: TGTGCCAGCAGCGTAGGGCTAGCGGGGGGCACAGATACGCAGTATTTT
D gene: NA; V gene: TRBV11-3; clone size: NA; J gene: TRBJ1-1; CDR3 protein: CASSLDSTEAFF; CDR3 DNA: TGTGCCAGCAGCTTAGATTCTACTGAAGCTTTCTTT
D gene: TRBD1; V gene: TRBV19; clone size: NA; J gene: TRBJ1-1; CDR3 protein: CASSSQSGTANTEAFF; CDR3 DNA: TGTGCCAGTAGTTCCCAATCCGGGACAGCGAACACTGAAGCTTTCTTT
D gene: NA; V gene: TRBV11-2; clone size: NA; J gene: TRBJ2-3; CDR3 protein: CASSLKGAQYF; CDR3 DNA: TGTGCCAGCAGCTTAAAGGGGGCGCAGTATTTT
D gene: NA; V gene: TRBV19; clone size: NA; J gene: TRBJ2-7; CDR3 protein: CASSPPGGRSYEQYF; CDR3 DNA: TGTGCCAGTTCACCACCAGGGGGGCGCTCCTACGAGCAGTACTTC
D gene: NA; V gene: TRBV5-1; clone size: NA; J gene: TRBJ1-5; CDR3 protein: CASSPSTGMDQPQHF; CDR3 DNA: TGCGCCAGCAGTCCTTCGACAGGCATGGATCAGCCCCAGCATTTT
D gene: NA; V gene: TRBV6-2/TRBV6-3; clone size: many; J gene: TRBJ2-7; CDR3 protein: CASSLTSYEQYF; CDR3 DNA: TGTGCCAGCAGCCTAACTAGCTACGAGCAGTACTTC
D gene: TRBD1; V gene: TRBV7-9; clone size: NA; J gene: TRBJ1-1; CDR3 protein: CASSARQGDQRAFF; CDR3 DNA: TGTGCCAGCAGCGCCAGACAGGGAGACCAAAGAGCTTTCTTT
D gene: TRBD1; V gene: TRBV2; clone size: NA; J gene: TRBJ1-1; CDR3 protein: CASRRERGQWTEAFF; CDR3 DNA: TGTGCCAGCAGGCGGGAACGGGGACAGTGGACTGAAGCTTTCTTT
D gene: TRBD2; V gene: TRBV7-2; clone size: NA; J gene: TRBJ2-2; CDR3 protein: CASRAGAPGELFF; CDR3 DNA: TGTGCCAGCCGAGCGGGGGCTCCCGGGGAGCTGTTTTTT
D gene: NA; V gene: TRBV11-2; clone size: NA; J gene: TRBJ1-1; CDR3 protein: CASSSYYTEAFF; CDR3 DNA: TGTGCCAGCAGCTCCTACTACACTGAAGCTTTCTTT
D gene: TRBD1; V gene: TRBV9; clone size: few; J gene: TRBJ2-7; CDR3 protein: CASARDSSYEQYF; CDR3 DNA: TGTGCCAGCGCCCGGGACAGCTCCTACGAGCAGTACTTC
D gene: TRBD1; V gene: TRBV10-3; clone size: NA; J gene: TRBJ1-2; CDR3 protein: CASGTGVNYGYTF; CDR3 DNA: TGTGCCAGCGGGACAGGGGTTAACTATGGCTACACCTTC
D gene: NA; V gene: TRBV19; clone size: NA; J gene: TRBJ1-1; CDR3 protein: CASSMSFGRQLNTEAFF; CDR3 DNA: TGTGCCAGTAGTATGTCTTTCGGAAGACAGTTGAACACTGAAGCTTTCTTT
D gene: TRBD1; V gene: TRBV12-3/TRBV12-4; clone size: NA; J gene: TRBJ1-1; CDR3 protein: CASSQGAGAEAFF; CDR3 DNA: TGTGCCAGCAGTCAGGGGGCTGGGGCTGAAGCTTTCTTT
D gene: TRBD1; V gene: TRBV2; clone size: NA; J gene: TRBJ1-6; CDR3 protein: CAGLGQGNSPLHF; CDR3 DNA: TGTGCCGGCCTAGGACAGGGGAATTCACCCCTCCACTTT
D gene: NA; V gene: TRBV27; clone size: NA; J gene: TRBJ1-2; CDR3 protein: CASRGTGQNGYTF; CDR3 DNA: TGTGCCAGTAGAGGAACAGGGCAGAATGGCTACACCTTC
D gene: NA; V gene: TRBV11-1; clone size: NA; J gene: TRBJ1-2; CDR3 protein: CASSLGDYGYTF; CDR3 DNA: TGTGCCAGCAGCTTAGGAGACTATGGCTACACCTTC
D gene: TRBD2; V gene: TRBV12-3/TRBV12-4; clone size: NA; J gene: TRBJ2-3; CDR3 protein: CASSPTGGTQYF; CDR3 DNA: TGTGCCAGCAGTCCGACGGGGGGTACGCAGTATTTT
D gene: NA; V gene: TRBV18; clone size: few; J gene: TRBJ2-6; CDR3 protein: CASSPVDWRHYSGANVLTF; CDR3 DNA: TGTGCCAGCTCACCGGTCGATTGGAGGCATTACTCTGGGGCCAACGTCCTGACTTTC
D gene: NA; V gene: TRBV19; clone size: NA; J gene: TRBJ1-4; CDR3 protein: CASSPVREEKLFF; CDR3 DNA: TGTGCCAGTAGTCCGGTAAGGGAGGAAAAACTGTTTTTT
D gene: TRBD2; V gene: TRBV7-2; clone size: NA; J gene: TRBJ2-5; CDR3 protein: CASSLVREAETQYF; CDR3 DNA: TGTGCCAGCAGCTTAGTCCGGGAGGCGGAGACCCAGTACTTC
D gene: TRBD1; V gene: TRBV6-2/TRBV6-3; clone size: NA; J gene: TRBJ1-2; CDR3 protein: CASSYDRDRGYTF; CDR3 DNA: TGTGCCAGCAGTTACGACAGGGATCGAGGCTACACCTTC
D gene: NA; V gene: TRBV27; clone size: NA; J gene: TRBJ1-2; CDR3 protein: CARGGEVSRYTF; CDR3 DNA: TGTGCCAGAGGGGGGGAAGTTTCTCGCTACACCTTC
D gene: TRBD1; V gene: TRBV7-6; clone size: NA; J gene: TRBJ1-5; CDR3 protein: CASSPFQGAGNQPQHF; CDR3 DNA: TGTGCCAGCAGCCCCTTTCAGGGGGCCGGCAATCAGCCCCAGCATTTT
D gene: NA; V gene: TRBV12-3/TRBV12-4; clone size: NA; J gene: TRBJ2-7; CDR3 protein: CASSTAYEQYF; CDR3 DNA: TGTGCCAGCAGTACGGCCTACGAGCAGTACTTC
D gene: NA; V gene: TRBV28; clone size: NA; J gene: TRBJ2-7; CDR3 protein: CASRRTDSYEQYF; CDR3 DNA: TGTGCCAGCAGGAGGACAGATTCCTACGAGCAGTACTTC
D gene: TRBD1; V gene: TRBV3-1/TRBV3-2; clone size: NA; J gene: TRBJ1-5; CDR3 protein: CASSRQGTDQPQHF; CDR3 DNA: TGTGCCAGCAGCCGACAGGGAACCGATCAGCCCCAGCATTTT
D gene: TRBD1; V gene: TRBV4-3; clone size: NA; J gene: TRBJ1-1; CDR3 protein: CASSHLDRPTEAFF; CDR3 DNA: TGCGCCAGCAGCCATTTGGACAGGCCCACTGAAGCTTTCTTT
D gene: TRBD2; V gene: TRBV7-2; clone size: NA; J gene: TRBJ2-3; CDR3 protein: CASSSQQRRGSTDTQYF; CDR3 DNA: TGTGCCAGCAGCTCGCAACAAAGGCGGGGGAGCACAGATACGCAGTATTTT
D gene: NA; V gene: TRBV13; clone size: NA; J gene: TRBJ1-1; CDR3 protein: CASSLVQGLNTEAFF; CDR3 DNA: TGTGCCAGCAGCTTAGTACAGGGACTGAACACTGAAGCTTTCTTT
D gene: NA; V gene: TRBV15; clone size: NA; J gene: TRBJ2-2; CDR3 protein: CATSRDGPPQRTGELFF; CDR3 DNA: TGTGCCACCAGCAGAGATGGGCCCCCCCAACGCACCGGGGAGCTGTTTTTT
D gene: NA; V gene: TRBV5-4; clone size: NA; J gene: TRBJ1-1; CDR3 protein: CASSLLDRMNTEAFF; CDR3 DNA: TGTGCCAGCAGCTTGCTTGACAGAATGAACACTGAAGCTTTCTTT
D gene: NA; V gene: TRBV5-4; clone size: NA; J gene: TRBJ1-4; CDR3 protein: CASSAYAANEKLFF; CDR3 DNA: TGTGCCAGCAGCGCGTATGCTGCTAATGAAAAACTGTTTTTT
D gene: NA; V gene: TRBV9; clone size: NA; J gene: TRBJ1-1; CDR3 protein: CASSKLWYTEAFF; CDR3 DNA: TGTGCCAGCAGCAAACTCTGGTACACTGAAGCTTTCTTT
D gene: NA; V gene: TRBV9; clone size: NA; J gene: TRBJ2-1; CDR3 protein: CASSVGGGESSYNEQFF; CDR3 DNA: TGTGCCAGCAGCGTGGGCGGCGGGGAAAGCTCCTACAATGAGCAGTTCTTC
D gene: NA; V gene: TRBV4-1; clone size: NA; J gene: TRBJ2-1; CDR3 protein: CASSQDPSDRSYNEQFF; CDR3 DNA: TGCGCCAGCAGCCAAGATCCTTCGGACAGATCGTACAATGAGCAGTTCTTC
D gene: NA; V gene: TRBV29-1; clone size: once; J gene: TRBJ2-1; CDR3 protein: CSVDNNEQFF; CDR3 DNA: TGCAGCGTCGACAACAATGAGCAGTTCTTC
D gene: NA; V gene: TRBV6-1; clone size: NA; J gene: TRBJ1-2; CDR3 protein: CASSDTGHYGYTF; CDR3 DNA: TGTGCCAGCAGTGATACGGGTCATTATGGCTACACCTTC
D gene: NA; V gene: TRBV7-2; clone size: once; J gene: TRBJ2-1; CDR3 protein: CASSLPRGYEQFF; CDR3 DNA: TGTGCCAGCAGCTTACCTAGGGGCTATGAGCAGTTCTTC
D gene: TRBD1; V gene: TRBV13; clone size: NA; J gene: TRBJ1-2; CDR3 protein: CASSRRDRGLDGYGYTF; CDR3 DNA: TGTGCCAGCAGCCGCCGGGACAGGGGACTCGATGGCTATGGCTACACCTTC
D gene: NA; V gene: TRBV5-4; clone size: NA; J gene: TRBJ2-1; CDR3 protein: CASSFKVGGVSDEQFF; CDR3 DNA: TGTGCCAGCAGCTTTAAGGTAGGGGGGGTCTCGGATGAGCAGTTCTTC
D gene: NA; V gene: TRBV19; clone size: few; J gene: TRBJ1-4; CDR3 protein: CASRTSAGRTNEKLFF; CDR3 DNA: TGTGCCAGTAGAACCTCTGCGGGACGGACAAATGAAAAACTGTTTTTT
D gene: NA; V gene: TRBV7-9; clone size: once; J gene: TRBJ1-2; CDR3 protein: CASSQALITGHTF; CDR3 DNA: TGTGCCAGCAGCCAGGCGCTTATAACTGGGCACACCTTC
D gene: NA; V gene: TRBV11-3; clone size: NA; J gene: TRBJ2-7; CDR3 protein: CASSLARGYEQYF; CDR3 DNA: TGTGCCAGCAGCTTAGCAAGGGGCTACGAGCAGTACTTC
D gene: NA; V gene: TRBV2; clone size: NA; J gene: TRBJ2-2; CDR3 protein: CASSEQGMNTGELFF; CDR3 DNA: TGTGCCAGCAGTGAACAGGGGATGAACACCGGGGAGCTGTTTTTT
D gene: TRBD1; V gene: TRBV14; clone size: NA; J gene: TRBJ2-3; CDR3 protein: CASSPPGGYTDTQYF; CDR3 DNA: TGTGCCAGCAGCCCCCCAGGGGGCTACACAGATACGCAGTATTTT
D gene: NA; V gene: TRBV6-5; clone size: few; J gene: TRBJ1-1; CDR3 protein: CASRPTGFRKAEAFF; CDR3 DNA: TGTGCCAGTCGACCCACAGGGTTTCGTAAAGCTGAAGCTTTCTTT
D gene: NA; V gene: TRBV7-2; clone size: few; J gene: TRBJ1-1; CDR3 protein: CASSQAIRGGTEAFF; CDR3 DNA: TGTGCCAGCAGCCAGGCCATCCGGGGGGGCACTGAAGCTTTCTTT
D gene: TRBD2; V gene: TRBV30; clone size: once; J gene: TRBJ2-3; CDR3 protein: CAWCTGGGTDTQYF; CDR3 DNA: TGTGCCTGGTGCACGGGGGGTGGAACAGATACGCAGTATTTT
D gene: NA; V gene: TRBV6-6; clone size: NA; J gene: TRBJ1-3; CDR3 protein: CASSNGPNGNTIYF; CDR3 DNA: TGTGCCAGCAGTAATGGGCCTAATGGAAACACCATATATTTT
D gene: NA; V gene: TRBV7-8; clone size: few; J gene: TRBJ1-3; CDR3 protein: CASSLVQAGFSGNTIYF; CDR3 DNA: TGTGCCAGCAGCTTAGTACAGGCTGGGTTCTCTGGAAACACCATATATTTT
D gene: TRBD1; V gene: TRBV27; clone size: NA; J gene: TRBJ2-4; CDR3 protein: CASSPDRGIQYF; CDR3 DNA: TGTGCCAGCAGCCCCGACAGGGGCATTCAGTACTTC
D gene: TRBD1; V gene: TRBV5-3; clone size: NA; J gene: TRBJ1-4; CDR3 protein: CARSLSRAGGEKLFF; CDR3 DNA: TGTGCCAGAAGCTTGAGCCGCGCAGGGGGTGAAAAACTGTTTTTT
D gene: NA; V gene: TRBV6-5; clone size: NA; J gene: TRBJ2-1; CDR3 protein: CASSYSIAGPYEQFF; CDR3 DNA: TGTGCCAGCAGTTACTCGATCGCAGGGCCATATGAGCAGTTCTTC